Listed below are T cell receptor beta chains from one sample, sequenced in a study of B cell selection in AIRE deficiency. The assay was immunoSEQ multiplex PCR, and TCRdb's table has in-frame clones only and misses some. This table holds approximately 25,000 clones, nearly 97% found once. The specimen sequenced was CD4+CD127+ conventional T cells sorted from PBMCs. These receptors came from a human donor in good health. CDR3s include the opening cysteine and the closing phenylalanine or tryptophan. The D gene is left open where the match is weak. Clone size is shown for a subset of rows, as once, few, many or a class of expanded clone.

v_call	d_call	clone_size	j_call	cdr3_aa	cdr3_nt
TRBV6-6	.	once	TRBJ2-1	CASNPEGMYNEQFF	TGTGCCAGCAATCCGGAGGGGATGTACAATGAGCAGTTCTTC
TRBV9	TRBD2	once	TRBJ2-7	CASSPTSGGYEQYF	TGTGCCAGCAGCCCAACTAGCGGGGGATACGAGCAGTACTTC
TRBV5-5	.	.	TRBJ2-7	CASSRTVSWYEQYF	TGTGCCAGCAGCCGGACAGTTTCTTGGTACGAGCAGTACTTC
TRBV5-1	.	once	TRBJ2-5	CASSLKTKETQYF	TGCGCCAGCAGCTTGAAGACAAAAGAGACCCAGTACTTC
TRBV9	.	.	TRBJ2-6	CASSPRLNTGANVLTF	TGTGCCAGCAGCCCCCGACTGAATACTGGGGCCAACGTCCTGACTTTC
TRBV4-2	TRBD2	.	TRBJ2-3	CASSLLGRGGASDTQYF	TGTGCCAGCAGCCTCCTTGGTCGCGGGGGGGCATCAGATACGCAGTATTTT
TRBV18	.	once	TRBJ1-4	CASSPGNLATNEKLFF	TGTGCCAGCTCCCCAGGGAACCTTGCAACTAATGAAAAACTGTTTTTT
TRBV6-1	.	.	TRBJ2-5	CASSKAAYQETQYF	TGTGCCAGCAGTAAAGCAGCGTACCAAGAGACCCAGTACTTC
TRBV18	.	.	TRBJ1-6	CASSLQVLRASSYNSPLHF	TGTGCCAGCTCACTACAAGTTCTCCGGGCTTCCTCCTATAATTCACCCCTCCACTTT
TRBV9	.	.	TRBJ1-3	CASSVEGGSSGNTIYF	TGTGCCAGCAGCGTAGAGGGCGGCTCCTCTGGAAACACCATATATTTT
TRBV25-1	TRBD2	.	TRBJ2-3	CASRPGGALDTQYF	TGTGCCAGCAGGCCCGGGGGGGCATTAGATACGCAGTATTTT
TRBV7-2	.	.	TRBJ2-5	CASSSGLRTQMETQYF	TGTGCCAGCAGCTCCGGGCTGAGGACCCAAATGGAGACCCAGTACTTC
TRBV12-5	.	once	TRBJ2-7	CASGPARGYEQYF	TGTGCTAGTGGTCCCGCCCGCGGCTACGAGCAGTACTTC
TRBV6-1	TRBD2	.	TRBJ2-2	CAIILTSGIAGELFF	TGTGCCATCATCCTGACTAGCGGGATTGCCGGGGAGCTGTTTTTT
TRBV5-1	.	.	TRBJ2-2	CASSLLGPKGTGELFF	TGCGCCAGCAGCTTATTGGGACCTAAGGGAACCGGGGAGCTGTTTTTT
TRBV4-2	TRBD2	.	TRBJ2-5	CASSQRLAGGRETQYF	TGTGCCAGCAGCCAGAGGCTAGCGGGGGGGCGAGAGACCCAGTACTTC
TRBV10-1	.	.	TRBJ1-6	CASSADRRLNSPLHF	TGCGCCAGCAGTGCTGACCGGCGTCTAAATTCACCCCTCCACTTT
TRBV18	.	.	TRBJ1-1	CASSPVTSGSATEAFF	TGTGCCAGCTCACCCGTAACTTCAGGGTCGGCCACTGAAGCTTTCTTT
TRBV6-5	.	.	TRBJ2-5	CATGTPSETQYF	TGTGCCACCGGGACCCCGTCGGAGACCCAGTACTTC